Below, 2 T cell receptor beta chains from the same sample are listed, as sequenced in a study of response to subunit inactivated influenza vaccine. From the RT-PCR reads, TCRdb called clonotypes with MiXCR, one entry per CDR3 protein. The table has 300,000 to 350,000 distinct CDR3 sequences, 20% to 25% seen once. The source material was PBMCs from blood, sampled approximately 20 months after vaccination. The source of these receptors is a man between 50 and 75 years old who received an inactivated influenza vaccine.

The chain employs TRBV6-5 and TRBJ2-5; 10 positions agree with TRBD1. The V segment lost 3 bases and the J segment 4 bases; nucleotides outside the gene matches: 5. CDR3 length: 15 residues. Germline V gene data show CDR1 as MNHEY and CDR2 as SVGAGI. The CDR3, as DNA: TGTGCCAGCAGTTATCCCGGGACAGGGGTAGAGACCCAGTACTTC. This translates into CASSYPGTGVETQYF.

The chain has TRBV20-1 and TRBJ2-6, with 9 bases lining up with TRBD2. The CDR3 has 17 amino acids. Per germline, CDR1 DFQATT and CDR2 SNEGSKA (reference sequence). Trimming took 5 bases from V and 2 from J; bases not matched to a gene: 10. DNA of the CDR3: TGCAGTGCTGCTTGGCGGGCGGGAGGGCCTGGGGCCAACGTCCTGACTTTC. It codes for CSAAWRAGGPGANVLTF.